What follows describes a single T cell receptor beta chain. This entry comes from a study of T cells in Graves' hyperthyroidism and ophthalmopathy. With a duration under 2 months, the hyperthyroidism was newly diagnosed in patients aged 18 to 65. What was amplified from RNA transcripts were TCR beta CDR3 regions. An initial round of RT-PCR targeting the TCR CDR3 relied on the HTBI primer set. TCRdb itself ran the multiplex PCR reads through MiXCR, one entry per CDR3 protein. The sample includes about 200,000 distinct CDR3 sequences, roughly 17% of them seen just once. This TCR was sampled from a woman aged 45-59 years with Graves' hyperthyroidism. Material: blood.

The DNA of the CDR3 is TGTGCCAGCAGTGAATTAGGACAGCGCACCTACGAGCAGTACTTC. Amino acids: CASSELGQRTYEQYF. The chain carries TRBV2 and TRBJ2-7; the D gene is possibly TRBD1 (6 bases). Germline CDR1 SNHLY, CDR2 FYNNEI. The CDR3 runs to 15 residues. Trimming stripped 2 bases from V and 2 bases from J, with 13 bases between.